This TCR beta chain was identified in a study of vaccination effects on CD4 cells after COVID-19. The wider study: The cohort was immunized with two doses of either the BNT162b2 or mRNA-1273 vaccine.

Antigen-specific CD4+ T cell clonotypes were called by their expansion after viral peptide-pool culture in ViraFEST. Once cultured for more than nine days, the cells underwent separation to obtain CD4+ T cells. According to PCR results, the person was infected with SARS-CoV-2 between March and December 2020. This clone came up a few times. Its specificity is not known. The CDR3 extends over 12 amino acids. Germline V CDR1 and CDR2: SNHLY, FYNNEI. The V end lost 2 bases, the J end lost 10 bases, and 6 bases lay between the germline ends. The table came from immunoSEQ multiplex PCR; TCRdb's copy has only in-frame clones and leaves some out. The repertoire holds about 36,000 clones, with around two thirds as singletons.

The clonotype comes from a human donor who had a prior SARS-CoV-2 infection. Source: CD4+ T cells from PBMCs cultured with HCoV-NL63 spike peptides, taken before COVID-19 vaccination. V gene TRBV2 combines with J gene TRBJ1-6; D unresolved. This CDR3 reads CASSEYGSPLHF. In DNA, the CDR3 is TGTGCCAGCAGTGAATATGGATCACCCCTCCACTTT.